These 16 T cell receptor beta chains originate from one sample sequenced in a study of graft-versus-host responses after intestinal transplantation. Some clones are missing from TCRdb's copy, which holds only in-frame ones; the method was immunoSEQ multiplex PCR. The sample shows 100,000 or so clones, 93% of them seen only once. No antigen has been identified for these receptors. Sample: unstimulated CD8+ T cells sorted from spleen or lymph node cells, taken before intestinal transplant. All receptors derive from a human donor who received an intestinal transplant.

This clone was seen just once. This chain connects TRBV30 to TRBJ2-1, with TRBD2 identical over 7 bases. Trimming took 0 bases from V and 8 from J; bases not matched to a gene: 4. The germline gives CDR1 GTSNPN, CDR2 SVGIG (reference sequence). The CDR3 runs to 13 residues. CDR3 protein: CAWSVGTNDEQFF. The CDR3 nucleotides read TGTGCCTGGAGTGTAGGGACTAACGATGAGCAGTTCTTC.

This clone showed up just once. The genes are TRBV4-1 and TRBJ1-6; TRBD1 agrees at 9 bases. This CDR3 is built from 19 residues. CDR1 MGHRA and CDR2 YSYEKL come from the germline V gene. V lost 0 bases, J lost 3 bases, and 9 bases stayed unmatched. Written as DNA, the CDR3 is TGCGCCAGCAGCCAAGATGTTCCGGACAGGGGCCTCTATAATTCACCCCTCCACTTT. Its protein product is CASSQDVPDRGLYNSPLHF.

The chain links TRBV7-9 to TRBJ1-2; 10 positions agree with TRBD1. The CDR3 is made up of 16 amino acids. The trim removed 3 bases at V and 4 bases at J, leaving 8 bases unmatched. Germline CDR1 is SEHNR and CDR2 is FQNEAQ (reference sequence). In DNA form, the CDR3 reads TGTGCCAGCAGCTTCCTGACCGGGACAGGGGTCTATGGCTACACCTTC. This translates into CASSFLTGTGVYGYTF.

This chain links TRBV19 with TRBJ2-5, with D unresolved. CDR1 is LNHDA and CDR2 is SQIVND in the germline V gene (reference sequence). The CDR3 runs 16 residues. V was clipped by 6 bases and J by 5 bases, with 22 bases between them. The CDR3 sequence: CASSKTPFGLRETQYF. DNA for the CDR3: TGTGCCAGTAGCAAAACACCCTTCGGCCTGAGGGAGACCCAGTACTTC.

The chain joins TRBV27 to TRBJ2-7, with 8 bases identical to TRBD2. The CDR3 has 15 amino acids. Trimming cost V 5 bases and J 1 base; bases outside gene matches: 7. Germline loops: CDR1 MNHEY, CDR2 SMNVEV (reference sequence). The CDR3 protein is CASSPNSGESYEQYF. Here the CDR3 DNA reads TGTGCCAGCAGTCCCAATAGCGGGGAGTCCTACGAGCAGTACTTC.

J is TRBJ2-2 and V is TRBV15, with 10 bases matching TRBD1. This CDR3 region has 15 residues. Germline lookup yields CDR1 LNHNV and CDR2 YYDKDF (reference sequence). Trimming removed 5 bases from V and 5 bases from J; junction bases left unmatched: 5. The CDR3 spells CATSADRGNTGELFF. DNA of the CDR3: TGTGCCACCAGCGCGGACAGGGGGAATACCGGGGAGCTGTTTTTT.

This chain joins TRBV7-2 and TRBJ2-7; D ambiguous. The V gene lost 0 bases and the J gene lost 2 bases, with 11 bases spanning the gap. Germline V lookup: CDR1 SGHTA, CDR2 FQGNSA. The CDR3 is made up of 15 amino acids. CDR3 bases: TGTGCCAGCAGCTTAGCCCCCGGCACTACCTACGAGCAGTACTTC. Translated: CASSLAPGTTYEQYF.

This clone was picked up one time. The genes are TRBV27 and TRBJ2-2, with 9 positions matching TRBD2. V gave up 4 bases and J gave up 1 base; unmatched junction bases: 7. Germline V gene lookup returns CDR1 MNHEY and CDR2 SMNVEV (reference sequence). The CDR3 loop spans 17 amino acids. CDR3: CASSSPLAGWNTGELFF. CDR3 DNA: TGTGCCAGCAGTTCTCCCCTAGCGGGGTGGAACACCGGGGAGCTGTTTTTT.

The chain is built from TRBV4-1 and TRBJ1-2, with D maybe TRBD1 (6 bases). Germline lookup yields CDR1 MGHRA and CDR2 YSYEKL. The ends were cut back, 0 bases at V and 7 bases at J, with 12 bases in the middle. This CDR3 has 14 residues. CDR3 in DNA: TGCGCCAGCAGCCAAGATTCGGGGGGCTTTGGCTACACCTTC. It codes for CASSQDSGGFGYTF.

The rearrangement joins TRBV9 to TRBJ2-3; D perhaps matches TRBD2 (6 bases). This CDR3 spans 15 amino acids. Germline values: CDR1 SGDLS, CDR2 YYNGEE. V lost 1 base and J lost 2, with 11 bases in between. CDR3 bases: TGTGCCAGCAGCGTATTCGGCGGGGACACAGATACGCAGTATTTT. Its protein is CASSVFGGDTDTQYF.

The CDR3 DNA reads TGTGCCAGCAGCTTGGAGACGGGCCAAGAGACCCAGTACTTC. This codes for CASSLETGQETQYF. The rearrangement joins TRBV5-5 to TRBJ2-5; unclear D gene. Germline V lookup: CDR1 SGHKS, CDR2 YYEKEE (reference sequence). V dropped 0 bases and J dropped 1 base, with 7 bases sitting between them. This CDR3 spans 14 amino acids.

The V call is TRBV11-3, the J call TRBJ2-7; possible D gene TRBD1, 6 bases. Trimming cost V 4 bases and J 4 bases, with 23 bases left between them. This CDR3 region has 17 residues. CDR1 is SGHNT and CDR2 is YENEEA in the germline V gene. The CDR3 spells CASSSETGILDDYEQYF. The CDR3 coding sequence is TGTGCCAGCAGCTCAGAAACAGGGATCCTCGATGATTACGAGCAGTACTTC.

CDR3 coding DNA: TGTGCCAGCAGTGAAAGTAGTCCCATCAGGGATGAGCAGTTCTTC. This encodes CASSESSPIRDEQFF. This sequence joins TRBV2 and TRBJ2-1; a possible D gene is TRBD1 (5 bases). The germline CDR1 and CDR2 sequences are SNHLY and FYNNEI. Deletions cut 2 bases from V and 8 bases from J, with 16 bases between. The CDR3 is made up of 15 amino acids.

The chain links TRBV30 to TRBJ2-1; 7 nucleotides match TRBD1. Trimming took 4 bases from V and 6 from J; bases not matched to a gene: 12. The CDR3 extends over 15 amino acids. Germline V gene sequence: CDR1 GTSNPN, CDR2 SVGIG (reference sequence). CDR3 in amino acids: CAWTADRESINEQFF. As DNA, the CDR3 is TGTGCCTGGACTGCAGACAGGGAATCTATCAATGAGCAGTTCTTC.

The chain links TRBV13 to TRBJ1-2; a weak D match, TRBD1 (5 bases). Per germline, CDR1 PRHDT and CDR2 FYEKMQ (reference sequence). The germline V and J ends were trimmed by 2 bases and 0 bases, with 10 bases remaining between them. The CDR3 loop spans 15 amino acids. The CDR3 sequence: CASSLKGSPNYGYTF. CDR3 DNA: TGTGCCAGCAGCTTAAAGGGGTCTCCTAACTATGGCTACACCTTC.

This chain uses TRBV21-1 with TRBJ1-3. TRBV21-1 is classified as a pseudogene. The CDR3 totals 15 residues. The CDR3 nucleotides are TGTGCCAGCAGCAAGCGGAACCCCAAGTCGAACACCATATATTTT. It specifies CASSKRNPKSNTIYF.